This T cell receptor beta chain is drawn from a study of cytomegalovirus exposure and HLA in healthy donors. Germline V gene sequence: CDR1 SEHNR, CDR2 FQNEAQ (reference sequence). CDR3 size: 12 residues. With 2 bases removed from V and 12 bases from J, the gap between germline ends came to 11 bases. It was with 60 Vbeta and 13 Jbeta primers that the PCR ran. This table comes from immunoSEQ multiplex PCR, and its TCRdb copy is limited to in-frame clones, with some not included. This sample carries about 150,000 clones, about three quarters of them seen once, and the ten largest clones take 1.2% to 1.5%. Comments on this clone: What it recognizes is unknown.

Points from the study as a whole: Prediction of most subjects' HLA-A and HLA-B alleles by TCR beta sequences was reportedly accurate.

This TCR derives from a man between 18 and 35 years old in good health and CMV-seronegative. The specimen was PBMCs. This chain links TRBV7-9 with TRBJ2-1; D may be TRBD2 (6 bases). The CDR3 loop is CASSLLPEGQFF. The CDR3 nucleotides are TGTGCCAGCAGCTTATTACCGGAGGGGCAGTTCTTC. The variable domain in full, with the rest retrieved from reference TRBV7-9 and TRBJ2-1, is DTGVSQNPRHKITKRGQNVTFRCDPISEHNRLYWYRQTLGQGPEFLTYFQNEAQLEKSRLLSDRFSAERPKGSFSTLEIQRTEQGDSAMYLCASSLLPEGQFFGPGTRLTVL.